This TCR beta chain stems from a study of T cell responses to AZD1222 COVID-19 vaccine. As to this clone: What it binds is not known.

Sequencing was performed with immunoSEQ multiplex PCR; in TCRdb, only in-frame clones are kept and a portion is missing. This table has about 150,000 clones, just over 90% appearing once. Study findings and constraints: The donor group comprised mostly white British people and more females; the analysis possibly underestimated clonal diversity. Researchers took repertoire samples only after the peak T cell response had come. Dominant CD4 TCR responses targeted spike regions 160-218 and 743-854.

This material consisted of peripheral blood, taken on day 0 of AZD1222 vaccination. The origin of this receptor is an adult in good health.

The CDR3 sequence is CASSSGGLYNEQFF. The CDR3 nucleotides read TGTGCCAGCAGCTCCGGGGGCCTCTACAATGAGCAGTTCTTC. The rearrangement uses TRBV7-3 and TRBJ2-1; the D gene could be TRBD1 or TRBD2 (6 bases each). V lost 4 bases, J lost 3 bases, and 10 bases lay in between. CDR3 length: 14 amino acids. Germline CDR1 reads SGHTA; CDR2 reads FQGTGA.